Listed below are T cell receptor beta chains from one sample, sequenced in a study of blood T cell repertoires in COVID-19. Produced via immunoSEQ multiplex PCR; TCRdb's table is partial and in-frame only. The data show 250,000 to 300,000 clones, with 86% seen just once and around 13% held by the top ten. Sequencing used peripheral blood. Receptor source: a woman between 65 and 79 years old with COVID-19, enrolled during active disease. Both conserved end residues are part of each CDR3. A D gene is named only where the DNA matches it firmly. Clone size is not always given. Where it is, it says once, few, many or a class for expanded clones.

j_call	v_call	d_call	cdr3_length	clone_size	cdr3_aa	cdr3_nt
TRBJ2-1	TRBV27	-	14	-	CASSFSWGALEQFF	TGTGCCAGCAGTTTCTCTTGGGGCGCCCTTGAGCAGTTCTTC
TRBJ1-2	TRBV27	TRBD1	13	-	CASSPGQYYGYTF	TGTGCCAGCAGTCCGGGACAGTACTATGGCTACACCTTC
TRBJ1-5	TRBV18	-	14	once	CASSPTGTNQPQHF	TGTGCCAGCTCACCAACAGGGACGAATCAGCCCCAGCATTTT
TRBJ2-7	TRBV5-1	TRBD2	14	-	CASSRLAGGSEQYF	TGCGCCAGCAGTAGGCTAGCGGGGGGGAGCGAGCAGTACTTC
TRBJ2-2	TRBV29-1	-	13	once	CSVETAYTGELFF	TGCAGCGTTGAGACTGCTTACACCGGGGAGCTGTTTTTT
TRBJ2-1	TRBV18	TRBD2	16	once	CASSPLAGNSGNEQFF	TGTGCCAGCTCACCCCTAGCGGGTAACTCGGGTAATGAGCAGTTCTTC
TRBJ2-2	TRBV5-4	-	15	-	CASSLSGGGTGELFF	TGTGCCAGCAGCTTGTCTGGAGGTGGCACCGGGGAGCTGTTTTTT
TRBJ1-2	TRBV7-9	-	18	once	CASSFQGSGPIANYGYTF	TGTGCCAGCAGCTTTCAGGGGTCCGGGCCCATAGCTAACTATGGCTACACCTTC
TRBJ2-3	TRBV5-1	TRBD2	16	-	CASSLGAGGPADTQYF	TGCGCCAGCAGCTTGGGAGCGGGGGGGCCAGCAGATACGCAGTATTTT
TRBJ1-2	TRBV12-3/TRBV12-4	TRBD1	13	-	CASSGTGKGGYTF	TGTGCCAGCAGTGGGACAGGGAAAGGTGGCTACACCTTC
TRBJ1-2	TRBV2	-	13	-	CASNNQGLGGYTF	TGTGCAAGCAACAACCAGGGACTTGGGGGCTACACCTTC
TRBJ1-5	TRBV19	-	13	once	CASSMRYNQPQHF	TGTGCCAGTAGTATGCGTTACAATCAGCCCCAGCATTTT
TRBJ2-2	TRBV19	-	17	-	CASGWGMQGSGTGELFF	TGTGCCAGTGGATGGGGCATGCAGGGTTCAGGCACCGGGGAGCTGTTTTTT
TRBJ1-1	TRBV18	-	15	-	CASSRQGQLNTEAFF	TGTGCCAGCTCGAGGCAAGGACAGCTAAACACTGAAGCTTTCTTT
TRBJ2-3	TRBV18	TRBD2	16	-	CASSLAGTSISDTQYF	TGTGCCAGCTCACTTGCCGGGACTAGCATCTCAGATACGCAGTATTTT
TRBJ1-1	TRBV6-5	TRBD1	15	-	CASSYFRTGSTEAFF	TGTGCCAGCAGTTACTTTCGGACAGGGAGTACTGAAGCTTTCTTT
TRBJ2-2	TRBV7-9	TRBD2	15	-	CASSLLAGTTGELFF	TGTGCCAGCAGCTTACTAGCGGGGACCACCGGGGAGCTGTTTTTT
TRBJ2-1	TRBV11-2	TRBD2	17	-	CASSPLGTSGGADEQFF	TGTGCCAGCAGCCCACTAGGGACTAGCGGGGGGGCGGATGAGCAGTTCTTC
TRBJ1-2	TRBV12-3/TRBV12-4	TRBD1	13	-	CASSLGQGYGYTF	TGTGCCAGCAGTTTGGGACAGGGGTATGGCTACACCTTC
TRBJ2-1	TRBV4-1	TRBD1	15	-	CASSQGDRGFNEQFF	TGCGCCAGCAGCCAAGGGGACAGGGGATTTAATGAGCAGTTCTTC
TRBJ2-7	TRBV11-2	TRBD2	17	-	CASSYTSGGPLSYEQYF	TGTGCCAGCAGCTACACTAGCGGGGGGCCTCTCTCCTACGAGCAGTACTTC
TRBJ1-1	TRBV10-3	TRBD1	14	-	CAISDSGDRGPAFF	TGTGCCATCAGTGACTCGGGCGACAGGGGACCAGCTTTCTTT
TRBJ2-7	TRBV19	-	14	-	CASSLGLSWGEQYF	TGTGCCAGTAGCCTAGGACTCTCCTGGGGAGAGCAGTACTTC
TRBJ1-2	TRBV28	TRBD1	15	-	CASSIHPGQGDGYTF	TGTGCCAGCAGTATTCATCCGGGACAGGGGGATGGCTACACCTTC
TRBJ1-3	TRBV5-4	TRBD1	14	-	CASSRDSSGNTIYF	TGTGCCAGCAGCCGGGACAGTTCTGGAAACACCATATATTTT
TRBJ2-1	TRBV27	-	16	-	CASSLSIERRNNEQFF	TGTGCCAGCAGTTTATCCATCGAGCGGAGGAACAATGAGCAGTTCTTC
TRBJ2-7	TRBV28	TRBD2	16	-	CASRRGGTQGVDEQYF	TGTGCCAGCAGACGGGGGGGGACACAGGGTGTCGACGAGCAGTACTTC
TRBJ2-2	TRBV24-1	TRBD1	15	-	CATSGGQGFTGELFF	TGTGCCACCAGTGGGGGACAGGGATTCACCGGGGAGCTGTTTTTT
TRBJ1-1	TRBV30	TRBD1	14	-	CAWRLQGVKGEAFF	TGTGCCTGGAGGCTACAGGGGGTTAAGGGTGAAGCTTTCTTT
TRBJ2-3	TRBV24-1	TRBD1	14	-	CAIGQGLSTDTQYF	TGTGCCATAGGACAGGGTTTGAGCACAGATACGCAGTATTTT
TRBJ1-5	TRBV5-5	TRBD1	14	-	CASSPGTANQPQHF	TGTGCCAGCAGCCCGGGGACAGCGAATCAGCCCCAGCATTTT
TRBJ1-2	TRBV5-1	TRBD1	16	-	CASSLTTGDRVYGYTF	TGCGCCAGCAGCTTGACCACAGGGGACAGGGTCTATGGCTACACCTTC
TRBJ2-3	TRBV6-5	TRBD2	13	-	CATGTSGADTQYF	TGTGCCACCGGGACTAGCGGGGCAGATACGCAGTATTTT
TRBJ2-3	TRBV29-1	TRBD2	14	-	CSVDVTSRTDTQYF	TGCAGCGTTGACGTGACTAGCAGGACAGATACGCAGTATTTT
TRBJ2-1	TRBV27	-	13	-	CASSLAATQDQFF	TGTGCCAGCAGTTTAGCGGCGACCCAAGACCAGTTCTTC
TRBJ1-2	TRBV2	-	15	-	CASSESWTSNYGYTF	TGTGCCAGCAGTGAAAGTTGGACTTCTAACTATGGCTACACCTTC
TRBJ1-2	TRBV4-1	-	15	-	CASSQARQVPGGYTF	TGCGCCAGCAGCCAAGCCAGACAGGTTCCGGGTGGCTACACCTTC
TRBJ2-7	TRBV27	TRBD1	15	-	CASSEIRGQAYEQYF	TGTGCCAGCAGTGAAATAAGAGGACAGGCCTACGAGCAGTACTTC
TRBJ2-7	TRBV4-1	TRBD1	15	-	CASSAGTGGHYEQYF	TGCGCCAGCAGCGCCGGGACAGGGGGTCACTACGAGCAGTACTTC
TRBJ1-6	TRBV11-2	-	13	-	CASAGRVGSPLHF	TGTGCCAGCGCCGGCAGGGTGGGTTCACCCCTCCACTTT
TRBJ2-1	TRBV19	-	13	-	CASSRRTVDEQFF	TGTGCCAGTAGTCGTAGGACTGTCGATGAGCAGTTCTTC